This record concerns one T cell receptor beta chain sequence. Many counts were recorded for this clonotype. The antigen it recognizes is unknown. Base-call qualities are not available, and no considerably larger clone is one nucleotide away. The data belong to a study of T cells in Graves' hyperthyroidism and ophthalmopathy (dated by TCRdb to about 2019). For context, the study as a whole: Peripheral blood was collected at initial diagnosis, before any treatment. A discovery cohort of about a hundred patients, 43 with Graves' ophthalmopathy and 55 to 60 with stable Graves' hyperthyroidism, was used to find distinguishing TCR V-J signatures. An independent validation cohort of around 20 hyperthyroidism patients and some 15 patients who later progressed to ophthalmopathy tested prospective prediction of ophthalmopathy. The 100 or so discovery patients were randomly divided into training and test sets at a 7:3 ratio. In addition, the study compared T-cell repertoires in thyroid tissue and in blood from roughly 6 Graves' hyperthyroidism patients. Following sampling, methimazole starting at 30 mg daily was given to hyperthyroidism patients, and high-dose intravenous methylprednisolone was given to ophthalmopathy patients. The paper describes TCR Vbeta CDR3 sequencing of 135 peripheral blood samples, made up of fewer than 50 ophthalmopathy patients, 70 to 75 hyperthyroidism patients and approximately 17 progressor patients.

On the study overall, not on this receptor specifically: Most expanded thyroid clonotypes (frequency above 0.001) were also detected in blood, a finding suggesting that blood repertoires may reflect thyroid immune responses. A model built on a 13 V-J signature distinguished ophthalmopathy from stable hyperthyroidism, reaching 85% to 90% sensitivity and about 81% specificity in cross-validation and 80%/75% in testing. No statistical method was used to fix the sample size in advance, and group allocation was not hidden from the investigators. During validation, the model predicted progression to ophthalmopathy a median of roughly six months ahead of onset, with roughly 65% sensitivity and around 73% specificity.

Measured from the cysteine to the phenylalanine, the CDR3 is 14 residues long. Left in the record is the CDR3 DNA by itself, 42 bases read in frame from the first base. The germline ends are 11 bases apart after V is trimmed by 8 bases and J by 0 bases. CDR1 SNHLY and CDR2 FYNNEI were looked up in the germline V gene. A patient counted as having stable Graves' hyperthyroidism if no progression to ophthalmopathy occurred over 18 months of follow-up. The hyperthyroidism patients were between 18 and 65 years old and newly diagnosed, with a disease duration of less than 2 months. Exclusion was applied to patients with uncontrolled infections, other autoimmune diseases, pregnancy or lactation. Clinical symptoms, serum thyroxine and TRAb, thyroid ultrasound, and orbital computed tomography formed the basis for the diagnoses. PBMCs were isolated from about 10 ml of fresh peripheral blood by Ficoll-Paque density gradient centrifugation. Total RNA was extracted with Trizol reagent, and quality was checked on an Agilent 2100 Bioanalyzer.

The TCR beta CDR3 regions were amplified from RNA transcripts. The TCR CDR3 was subjected to a first round of RT-PCR using the HTBI primer set and the Qiagen OneStep RT-PCR kit. Libraries were constructed in a second round of multiplex PCR, after which size selection and purification were performed. The libraries were sequenced on an Illumina HiSeq2000 using paired-end 100 bp reads. The published analysis was carried out like this. SOAPnuke was used to process the raw data, removing reads that contained adapters or uncalled bases, had a mean Phred below 15, or lacked an exact match to the constant primer or identifier. High-quality paired reads were merged with COPE v1.2.5, and unique nucleotide sequences were defined as clonotypes. Clonotypes were aligned to IMGT TRBV, TRBD and TRBJ reference segments using MiTCR v1.1. Analysis was restricted to V-J combinations with a frequency above 0.0001, which covered 98% to 99.2% of repertoires. The TCS score was defined as the ratio of F50 (clonal expansion) to E x V (chaos), calculated using BLOSUM62-based TCRdist between CDR3 peptides within each V-J. Welch's t-statistics and random forest reduced 514 V-J features to 13, which were used in a naive Bayes classifier (R e1071). The public reads were quality trimmed at Q25 with fastp and then assembled into clones with MiXCR by TCRdb, keeping productive beta chains. Rows are combined by CDR3 protein, so each entry shows the most common genes and DNA. The V and J calls shown here were made by TCRdb, not taken from the authors' results. This sample comprises a few hundred thousand distinct CDR3 sequences, 15% to 19% of them detected only once. The top ten clonotypes cover 7.5% to 9% of the sample.

This TCR came from a young woman with Graves' hyperthyroidism. This chain joins TRBV2 to TRBJ2-1; TRBD2 is perhaps the D gene, given 6 matching bases. Material for sequencing was blood. The CDR3 in this case is CASDLSGSYNEQFF. The nucleotides are TGTGCCAGCGACCTTAGCGGCTCCTACAATGAGCAGTTCTTC.